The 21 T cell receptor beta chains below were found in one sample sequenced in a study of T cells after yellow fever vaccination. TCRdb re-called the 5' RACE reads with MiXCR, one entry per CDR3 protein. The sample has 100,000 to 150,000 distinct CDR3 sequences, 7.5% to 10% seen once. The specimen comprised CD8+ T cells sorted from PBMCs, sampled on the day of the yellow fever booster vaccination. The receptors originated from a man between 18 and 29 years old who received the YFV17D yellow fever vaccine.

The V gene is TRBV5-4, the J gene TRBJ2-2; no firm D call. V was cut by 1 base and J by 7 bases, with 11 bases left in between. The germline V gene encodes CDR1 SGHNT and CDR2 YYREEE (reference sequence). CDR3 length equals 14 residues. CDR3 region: CASSLSYGHGELFF. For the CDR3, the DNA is TGTGCCAGCAGCTTGTCGTACGGTCACGGGGAGCTGTTTTTT.

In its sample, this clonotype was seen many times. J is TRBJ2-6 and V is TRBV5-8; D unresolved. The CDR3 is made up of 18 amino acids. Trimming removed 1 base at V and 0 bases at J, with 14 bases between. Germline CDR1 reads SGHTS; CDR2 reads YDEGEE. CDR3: CASSLWARYHSGANVLTF. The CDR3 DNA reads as TGTGCCAGCAGCTTGTGGGCCAGGTATCACTCTGGGGCCAACGTCCTGACTTTC.

In DNA form, the CDR3 reads TGCAGTGCTGATACGCTTGAGGAACTGTTTTTT. Protein sequence: CSADTLEELFF. The chain employs TRBV20-1 and TRBJ1-4; the D is unclear. Trimming shortened V by 5 bases and J by 12 bases, and 13 bases separated the two germline ends. Germline V gene lookup returns CDR1 DFQATT and CDR2 SNEGSKA (reference sequence). This CDR3 comprises 11 residues.

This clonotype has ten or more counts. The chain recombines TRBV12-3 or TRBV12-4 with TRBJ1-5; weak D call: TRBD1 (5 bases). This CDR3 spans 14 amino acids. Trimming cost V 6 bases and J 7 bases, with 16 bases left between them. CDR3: CASSRAGKRQPQHF. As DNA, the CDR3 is TGTGCCAGCAGCCGGGCAGGGAAGCGGCAGCCCCAGCATTTT.

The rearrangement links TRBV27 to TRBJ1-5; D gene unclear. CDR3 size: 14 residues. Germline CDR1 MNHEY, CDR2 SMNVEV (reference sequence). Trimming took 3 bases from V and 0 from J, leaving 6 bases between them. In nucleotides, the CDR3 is TGTGCCAGCAGTTTTGGTAATAGCAATCAGCCCCAGCATTTT. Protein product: CASSFGNSNQPQHF.

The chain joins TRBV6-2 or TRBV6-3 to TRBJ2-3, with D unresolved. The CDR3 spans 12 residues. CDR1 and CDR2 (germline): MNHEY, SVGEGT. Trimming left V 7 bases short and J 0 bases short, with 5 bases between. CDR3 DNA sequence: TGTGCCAGCAAGGAAAGCACAGATACGCAGTATTTT. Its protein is CASKESTDTQYF.

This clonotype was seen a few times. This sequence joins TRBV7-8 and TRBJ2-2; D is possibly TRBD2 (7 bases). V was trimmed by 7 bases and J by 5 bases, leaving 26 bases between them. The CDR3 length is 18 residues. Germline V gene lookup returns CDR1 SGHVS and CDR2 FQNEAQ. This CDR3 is CASIHPPGGAAWTGELFF. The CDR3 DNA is TGTGCCAGCATCCACCCACCGGGGGGCGCCGCGTGGACCGGGGAGCTGTTTTTT.

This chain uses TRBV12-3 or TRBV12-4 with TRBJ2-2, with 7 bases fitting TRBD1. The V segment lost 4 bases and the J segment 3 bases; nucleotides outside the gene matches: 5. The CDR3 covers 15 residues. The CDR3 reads CASSSQGMDTGELFF. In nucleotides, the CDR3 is TGTGCCAGCAGTTCACAGGGGATGGACACCGGGGAGCTGTTTTTT.

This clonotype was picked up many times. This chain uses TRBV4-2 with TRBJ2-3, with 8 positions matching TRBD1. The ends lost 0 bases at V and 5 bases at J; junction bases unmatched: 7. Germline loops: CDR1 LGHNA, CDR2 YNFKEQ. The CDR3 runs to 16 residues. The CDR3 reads CASSQDGRGQGDTQYF. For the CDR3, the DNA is TGTGCCAGCAGCCAAGATGGCAGGGGGCAGGGAGATACGCAGTATTTT.

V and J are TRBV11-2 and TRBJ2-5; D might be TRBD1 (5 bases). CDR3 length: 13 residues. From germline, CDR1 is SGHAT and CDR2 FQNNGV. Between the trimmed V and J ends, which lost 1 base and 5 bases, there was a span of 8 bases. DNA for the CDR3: TGTGCCAGCAGCTTAGCAGGGCCTGAGACCCAGTACTTC. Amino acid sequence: CASSLAGPETQYF.

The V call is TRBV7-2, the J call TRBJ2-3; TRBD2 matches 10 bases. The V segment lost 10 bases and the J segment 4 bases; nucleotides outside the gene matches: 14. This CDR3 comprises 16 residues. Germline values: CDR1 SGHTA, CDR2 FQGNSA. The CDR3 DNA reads TGTGCCACGCAAAAAGCGGGGGGGGCCCGGTCAGATACGCAGTATTTT. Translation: CATQKAGGARSDTQYF.

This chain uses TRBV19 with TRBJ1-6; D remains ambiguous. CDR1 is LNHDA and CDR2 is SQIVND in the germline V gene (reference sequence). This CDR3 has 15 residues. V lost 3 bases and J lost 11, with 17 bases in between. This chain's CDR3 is CASSILRRPLPPLHF. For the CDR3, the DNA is TGTGCCAGTAGTATCCTACGGAGGCCATTGCCACCCCTCCACTTT.

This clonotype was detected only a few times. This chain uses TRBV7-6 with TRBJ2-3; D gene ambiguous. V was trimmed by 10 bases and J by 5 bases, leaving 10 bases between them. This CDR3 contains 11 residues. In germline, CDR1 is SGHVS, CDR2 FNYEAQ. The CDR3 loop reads CAIRQGDTQYF. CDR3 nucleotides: TGTGCCATCCGACAAGGAGATACGCAGTATTTT.

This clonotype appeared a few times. The CDR3 protein is CASSSPGGQEQFF. In nucleotides, the CDR3 is TGTGCCAGCAGCTCTCCAGGGGGCCAGGAGCAGTTCTTC. J is TRBJ2-1 and V is TRBV7-3, with TRBD1 matching 8 bases. CDR1 and CDR2 from the germline V gene are SGHTA and FQGTGA. This CDR3 is 13 amino acids long. Trimming took 4 bases from V and 10 from J; bases not matched to a gene: 6.

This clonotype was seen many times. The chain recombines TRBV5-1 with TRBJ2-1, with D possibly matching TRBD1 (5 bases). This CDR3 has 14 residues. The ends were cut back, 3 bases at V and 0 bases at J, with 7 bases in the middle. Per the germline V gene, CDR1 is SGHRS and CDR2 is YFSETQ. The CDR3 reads CASSSDSSYNEQFF. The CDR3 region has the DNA TGCGCCAGCAGCTCAGACAGCTCCTACAATGAGCAGTTCTTC.

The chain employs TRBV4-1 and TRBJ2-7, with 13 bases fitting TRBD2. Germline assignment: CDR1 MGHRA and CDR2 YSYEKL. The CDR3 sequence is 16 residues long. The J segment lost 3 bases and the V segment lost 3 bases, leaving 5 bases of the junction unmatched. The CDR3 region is CASSQGLAGLNYEQYF. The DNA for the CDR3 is TGCGCCAGCAGCCAGGGACTAGCGGGGCTGAACTACGAGCAGTACTTC.

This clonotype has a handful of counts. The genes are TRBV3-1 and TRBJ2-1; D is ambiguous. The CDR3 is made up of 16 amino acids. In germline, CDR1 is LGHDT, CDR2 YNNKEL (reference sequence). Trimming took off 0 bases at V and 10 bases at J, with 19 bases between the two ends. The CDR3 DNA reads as TGTGCCAGCAGCCAAGATTACCTGACCGTGGGCGGCGAGCAGTTCTTC. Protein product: CASSQDYLTVGGEQFF.

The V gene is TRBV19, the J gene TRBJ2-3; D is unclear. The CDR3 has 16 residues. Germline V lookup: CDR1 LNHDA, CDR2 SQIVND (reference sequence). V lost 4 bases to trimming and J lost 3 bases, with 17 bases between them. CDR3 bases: TGTGCCAGTAGTACCAACTGGGGTGGAAGTACAGATACGCAGTATTTT. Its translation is CASSTNWGGSTDTQYF.

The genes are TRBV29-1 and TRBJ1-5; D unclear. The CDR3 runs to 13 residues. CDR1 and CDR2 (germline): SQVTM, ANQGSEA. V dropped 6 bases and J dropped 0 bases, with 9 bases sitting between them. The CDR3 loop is CSVSTDSNQPQHF. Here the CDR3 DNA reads TGCAGCGTCAGCACCGATAGCAATCAGCCCCAGCATTTT.

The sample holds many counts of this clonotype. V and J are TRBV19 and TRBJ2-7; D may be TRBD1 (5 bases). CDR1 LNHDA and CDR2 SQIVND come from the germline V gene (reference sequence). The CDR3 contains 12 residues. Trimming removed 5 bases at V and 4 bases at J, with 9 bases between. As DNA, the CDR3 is TGTGCCAGTAGTGGAACAGGTTACGAGCAGTACTTC. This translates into CASSGTGYEQYF.

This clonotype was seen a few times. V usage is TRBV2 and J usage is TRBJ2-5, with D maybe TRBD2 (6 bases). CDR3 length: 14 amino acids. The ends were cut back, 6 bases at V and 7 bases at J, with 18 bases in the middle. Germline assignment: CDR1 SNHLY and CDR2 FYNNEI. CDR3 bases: TGTGCCAGCAGGGAGGGATTTCTGGGCGCGACCCAGTACTTC. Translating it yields CASREGFLGATQYF. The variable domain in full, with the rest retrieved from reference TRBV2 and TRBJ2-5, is EPEVTQTPSHQVTQMGQEVILRCVPISNHLYFYWYRQILGQKVEFLVSFYNNEISEKSEIFDDQFSVERPDGSNFTLKIRSTKLEDSAMYFCASREGFLGATQYFGPGTRLLVL.